These 25 T cell receptor beta chains originate from one sample sequenced in a study of blood T cell repertoires in COVID-19. Clones were read by immunoSEQ multiplex PCR, and TCRdb kept only the in-frame ones, dropping some. Among around 31,000 clones listed, 80% to 90% were seen once. Sequencing was carried out using peripheral blood. The source of these receptors is a man older than 75 with acute or convalescent COVID-19.

The chain recombines TRBV19 with TRBJ2-5; tentative D call: TRBD2 (5 bases). V gave up 9 bases and J gave up 4 bases, with 18 bases separating them. The CDR3 runs to 14 residues. CDR1 LNHDA and CDR2 SQIVND come from the germline V gene (reference sequence). For the CDR3, the DNA is TGTGCCAGCAGTCCCGAGGGCCCCCGAGAGACCCAGTACTTC. Residues: CASSPEGPRETQYF.

This chain connects TRBV7-9 to TRBJ2-5; 9 bases align to TRBD1. CDR1 is SEHNR, CDR2 FQNEAQ, per germline (reference sequence). Losses at the gene ends were 3 bases for V and 3 bases for J; bases not matched to a gene: 5. This CDR3 comprises 15 residues. The chain's CDR3 is CASSLTGGKEETQYF. The CDR3, as DNA: TGTGCCAGCAGCTTGACAGGGGGGAAAGAAGAGACCCAGTACTTC.

This chain connects TRBV7-2 to TRBJ1-3, with D tentatively TRBD1 (5 bases). CDR3 length equals 14 residues. V was trimmed by 3 bases and J by 1 base, leaving 7 bases between them. CDR1 and CDR2 from the germline V gene are SGHTA and FQGNSA. CDR3 sequence (DNA): TGTGCCAGCAGCTTCGGGGGATCTGGAAACACCATATATTTT. Translating gives CASSFGGSGNTIYF.

The chain links TRBV11-2 to TRBJ1-1, with a weak D call TRBD1 (5 bases). The germline V gene encodes CDR1 SGHAT and CDR2 FQNNGV. The germline V and J ends were trimmed by 5 bases and 5 bases, with 15 bases remaining between them. The CDR3 has 14 residues. The CDR3 DNA reads TGTGCCAGCAGCCATACCAGGGTCGGTACTGAAGCTTTCTTT. Amino acids: CASSHTRVGTEAFF.

The J gene is TRBJ1-6, the V gene TRBV28; 9 nucleotides line up with TRBD1. V dropped 5 bases and J dropped 10; count of bases not matched to a gene: 9. Germline assignment: CDR1 MDHEN and CDR2 SYDVKM. CDR3 length: 15 residues. The CDR3 region has the DNA TGTGCCAGCAGTCAACAACAGGGGGCAAGATCACCCCTCCACTTT. Translation gives CASSQQQGARSPLHF.

The V call is TRBV10-1, the J call TRBJ1-3, with D possibly matching TRBD1 (5 bases). The germline gives CDR1 WNHNN, CDR2 SYGVQD (reference sequence). This CDR3 has 15 amino acids. Trimming stripped 2 bases from V and 2 bases from J, with 10 bases between. The CDR3 sequence is CASSEGGTAGNTIYF. In nucleotides, the CDR3 is TGCGCCAGCAGTGAGGGGGGGACGGCTGGAAACACCATATATTTT.

This clone occurred once. The chain has TRBV16 and TRBJ1-5; 9 nucleotides line up with TRBD1. V lost 3 bases, J lost 8 bases, and 5 bases stayed unmatched. Germline lookup yields CDR1 KGHSY and CDR2 FQNENV. This CDR3 has 14 residues. The CDR3 bases are TGTGCCAGCAGCCACGGGACAGGGAATAAGCCCCAGCATTTT. Encoded protein: CASSHGTGNKPQHF.

V gene TRBV12-3 or TRBV12-4 combines with J gene TRBJ1-2; TRBD1 might be the D (5 bases). Trimming pared 5 bases from V and 6 bases from J, leaving 13 bases between. CDR3 length equals 13 residues. Here the CDR3 reads CASSVGRVDGYTF. The DNA of the CDR3 is TGTGCCAGCAGTGTGGGCAGGGTTGATGGCTACACCTTC.

This chain joins TRBV18 and TRBJ1-3; D is possibly TRBD1 (5 bases). Germline-derived CDR1 and CDR2 are KGHSH and LQKENI. V was trimmed by 3 bases and J by 0 bases, leaving 12 bases between them. This CDR3 region has 16 residues. CDR3 nucleotide sequence: TGTGCCAGCTCACCGCGGGACGCTGACTCTGGAAACACCATATATTTT. Translating gives CASSPRDADSGNTIYF.

The J gene is TRBJ2-3, the V gene TRBV11-2, with TRBD2 matching 10 bases. CDR3 length equals 16 residues. Germline loops: CDR1 SGHAT, CDR2 FQNNGV. V shed 2 bases and J 2 bases; nucleotides not matched to a gene: 4. The CDR3 region has the DNA TGTGCCAGCAGCTTAAGAGCGGGGGGGGTCACAGATACGCAGTATTTT. This gives the protein CASSLRAGGVTDTQYF.

The gene calls are TRBV5-1 and TRBJ2-3; D call uncertain. With 4 bases removed from V and 0 bases from J, the gap between germline ends came to 15 bases. CDR1 SGHRS and CDR2 YFSETQ come from the germline V gene. This CDR3 contains 16 residues. CDR3 sequence reads: CASSGSPGASTDTQYF. CDR3 DNA sequence: TGCGCCAGCAGCGGCAGTCCGGGTGCAAGCACAGATACGCAGTATTTT.

This chain joins TRBV7-8 and TRBJ1-3; D is perhaps TRBD1 (6 bases). The CDR3 extends over 17 amino acids. Germline lookup yields CDR1 SGHVS and CDR2 FQNEAQ. Trimming removed 4 bases from V and 0 bases from J, with 16 bases in between. DNA of the CDR3: TGTGCCAGCAGCTCGACCCGAGACAGGAGCTCTGGAAACACCATATATTTT. Translated: CASSSTRDRSSGNTIYF.

The chain recombines TRBV3-1 (or the pseudogene TRBV3-2) with TRBJ1-1; 11 bases match TRBD1. The CDR3 contains 14 residues. Germline-derived CDR1 and CDR2 are LGHDT and YNNKEL (reference sequence). The V gene end was trimmed by 3 bases and the J gene end by 5 bases; junction bases not matched to a gene: 2. The chain's CDR3 is CASSHWDRGTEAFF. CDR3 bases: TGTGCCAGCAGCCATTGGGACAGGGGGACTGAAGCTTTCTTT.

This chain links TRBV3-1 (or the pseudogene TRBV3-2) with TRBJ1-6; D uncertain. CDR1 and CDR2 from the germline V gene are LGHDT and YNNKEL (reference sequence). V was pared by 1 base and J by 10 bases, with 11 bases between. The CDR3 covers 14 residues. CDR3 region: CASSQGATLSPLHF. The DNA for the CDR3 is TGTGCCAGCAGCCAAGGGGCAACATTGTCACCCCTCCACTTT.

The rearrangement links TRBV28 to TRBJ2-3; a weak D match, TRBD2 (5 bases). The germline V gene has CDR1 MDHEN and CDR2 SYDVKM. This CDR3 spans 15 amino acids. Trimming took off 1 base at V and 1 base at J, with 9 bases between the two ends. The CDR3 region is CASSLFRRGTDTQYF. Here the CDR3 DNA reads TGTGCCAGCAGTTTATTTAGGCGGGGCACAGATACGCAGTATTTT.

The chain carries TRBV28 and TRBJ1-5; maybe TRBD1 (6 bases). Germline-derived CDR1 and CDR2 are MDHEN and SYDVKM. V lost 5 bases, J lost 0 bases, and 11 bases lay in between. The CDR3 runs to 15 residues. CDR3 in amino acids: CASSPQGTSNQPQHF. The CDR3 region has the DNA TGTGCCAGCAGTCCACAGGGAACTAGCAATCAGCCCCAGCATTTT.

V is TRBV30 and J is TRBJ1-5; D is perhaps TRBD1 (5 bases). Germline values: CDR1 GTSNPN, CDR2 SVGIG (reference sequence). V was trimmed by 1 base and J by 8 bases, leaving 18 bases between them. The CDR3 totals 15 residues. CDR3 DNA sequence: TGTGCCTGGAGTGCAGGGTTTGGGAACGGAGAGCCCCAGCATTTT. Its translation: CAWSAGFGNGEPQHF.

This sequence joins TRBV5-1 and TRBJ2-3; 13 nucleotides align to TRBD2. V lost 4 bases and J lost 6; bases outside the gene matches: 5. In germline, CDR1 is SGHRS, CDR2 YFSETQ. This CDR3 is built from 15 residues. As DNA, the CDR3 is TGCGCCAGCAGCACGGGACTAGCGGGGTCGGATACGCAGTATTTT. It codes for CASSTGLAGSDTQYF.

The chain has TRBV12-3 or TRBV12-4 and TRBJ2-3; D is ambiguous. Trimming took 6 bases from V and 6 from J, leaving 7 bases between them. The CDR3 length is 11 residues. As DNA, the CDR3 is TGTGCCAGCAGGCTTGAGGATACGCAGTATTTT. Translation: CASRLEDTQYF.

V is TRBV2 and J is TRBJ2-1; tentative D call: TRBD2 (6 bases). This CDR3 is 13 amino acids long. The V end was cut by 7 bases, the J end by 5 bases, with 12 bases between. Germline V lookup: CDR1 SNHLY, CDR2 FYNNEI. The DNA of the CDR3 is TGTGCCAGCACCCGGCGGGGAAACAATGAGCAGTTCTTC. The encoded protein is CASTRRGNNEQFF.

The J gene is TRBJ2-7, the V gene TRBV10-1, with D perhaps TRBD1 (5 bases). CDR3 length: 14 amino acids. The V end was cut by 11 bases, the J end by 0 bases, with 17 bases between. The germline gives CDR1 WNHNN, CDR2 SYGVQD (reference sequence). The CDR3 nucleotides are TGCGCCTCCCCCCCAATACAGGACTCCTACGAGCAGTACTTC. This gives the protein CASPPIQDSYEQYF.

The rearrangement uses TRBV5-1 and TRBJ2-2, with TRBD2 matching 13 bases. Losses at the gene ends were 4 bases for V and 0 bases for J; bases not matched to a gene: 6. Germline assignment: CDR1 SGHRS and CDR2 YFSETQ. The CDR3 runs to 18 residues. CDR3 residues: CASSPRTSGGANTGELFF. The CDR3 nucleotides read TGCGCCAGCAGCCCGCGGACTAGCGGGGGAGCGAACACCGGGGAGCTGTTTTTT.

The chain combines TRBV2 with TRBJ2-1; TRBD2 agrees at 10 bases. CDR1 and CDR2 (germline): SNHLY, FYNNEI. The CDR3 runs to 17 residues. With V trimmed by 5 bases and J by 8 bases, 15 bases remained unmatched. The CDR3 bases are TGTGCCAGCAGTCCATTAGGAAGAAGCGGGGGGGCCCATGAGCAGTTCTTC. It yields the protein CASSPLGRSGGAHEQFF. Supplemented by reference TRBV2 and TRBJ2-1, the full variable domain reads EPEVTQTPSHQVTQMGQEVILRCVPISNHLYFYWYRQILGQKVEFLVSFYNNEISEKSEIFDDQFSVERPDGSNFTLKIRSTKLEDSAMYFCASSPLGRSGGAHEQFFGPGTRLTVL.

The chain has TRBV3-1 (or the pseudogene TRBV3-2) and TRBJ2-6, with D possibly matching TRBD1 (5 bases). Germline V gene data show CDR1 as LGHDT and CDR2 as YNNKEL (reference sequence). CDR3 length: 14 amino acids. Trimming took 2 bases from V and 7 from J, leaving 9 bases between them. The CDR3 protein is CASSQMGPANVLTF. CDR3 nucleotides: TGTGCCAGCAGCCAAATGGGGCCAGCCAACGTCCTGACTTTC.

V usage is TRBV14 and J usage is TRBJ2-1; D remains ambiguous. The CDR3 spans 11 residues. With 4 bases removed from V and 7 bases from J, the gap between germline ends came to 5 bases. The germline CDR1 and CDR2 sequences are SGHDN and FVKESK. The CDR3 here is CASSLTNEQFF. The CDR3 DNA is TGTGCCAGCAGCCTTACAAATGAGCAGTTCTTC.